This T cell receptor (beta chain) derives from a study of molecular identifiers for immune sequencing clone quantification. Study-wide context: RNA from around 18,000 or 91,000 naive CD8 cells was split five ways in replicates, with four sequenced. Notes on the study in general: Spiked Jurkat TCR RNA equivalent to one cell reportedly surfaced among under 1.1 million naive cells. Naive cells had under 1% of molecules in clones above 20 RNA copies, effectors over 99%. Sharing of a barcode by identical TCR molecules could cause highly expanded clone sizes to be underestimated.

This clonotype occurred once. Its antigen is currently unknown. This CDR3 has 17 amino acids. With V trimmed by 3 bases and J by 2 bases, 8 bases remained unmatched. Germline V gene data show CDR1 as ENHRY and CDR2 as SYGVKD. One entry per CDR3 protein results from TCRdb running MiXCR on the PCR reads. Of fewer than 8,500 distinct CDR3 sequences in the sample, under 45% were seen once. This receptor was obtained from a human donor in good health. Some libraries in this study had Jurkat cell RNA spiked in. The sample taken for sequencing was naive CD8+ T cells from blood, with Jurkat cell RNA spiked in. Subset given: FACS-sorted CD8+CD4-CCR7+CD45RA+ naive T cells. The rearrangement joins TRBV10-3 to TRBJ2-4; 9 bases are a match to TRBD1. CDR3 sequence: CAISDSDRGGPKNIQYF. The CDR3 coding sequence is TGTGCCATCAGTGATTCCGACAGGGGGGGGCCCAAAAACATTCAGTACTTC.